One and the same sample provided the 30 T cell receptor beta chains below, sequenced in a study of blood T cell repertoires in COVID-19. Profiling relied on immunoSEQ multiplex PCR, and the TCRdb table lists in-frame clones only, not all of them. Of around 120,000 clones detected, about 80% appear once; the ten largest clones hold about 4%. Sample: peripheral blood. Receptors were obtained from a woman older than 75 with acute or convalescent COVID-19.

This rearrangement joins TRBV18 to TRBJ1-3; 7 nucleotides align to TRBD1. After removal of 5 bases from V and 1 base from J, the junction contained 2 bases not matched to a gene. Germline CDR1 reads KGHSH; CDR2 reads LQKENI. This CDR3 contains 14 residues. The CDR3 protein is CASSGTESGNTIYF. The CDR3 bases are TGTGCCAGCTCAGGGACAGAATCTGGAAACACCATATATTTT.

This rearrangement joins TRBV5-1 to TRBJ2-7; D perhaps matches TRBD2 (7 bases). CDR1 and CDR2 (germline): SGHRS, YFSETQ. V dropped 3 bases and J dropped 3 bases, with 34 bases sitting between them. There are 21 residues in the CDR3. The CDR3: CASSSSGGGALASLKIYEQYF. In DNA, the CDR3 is TGCGCCAGCAGCTCCAGCGGAGGGGGGGCCCTGGCTAGCTTAAAAATCTACGAGCAGTACTTC. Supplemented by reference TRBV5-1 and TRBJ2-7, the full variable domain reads KAGVTQTPRYLIKTRGQQVTLSCSPISGHRSVSWYQQTPGQGLQFLFEYFSETQRNKGNFPGRFSGRQFSNSRSEMNVSTLELGDSALYLCASSSSGGGALASLKIYEQYFGPGTRLTVT.

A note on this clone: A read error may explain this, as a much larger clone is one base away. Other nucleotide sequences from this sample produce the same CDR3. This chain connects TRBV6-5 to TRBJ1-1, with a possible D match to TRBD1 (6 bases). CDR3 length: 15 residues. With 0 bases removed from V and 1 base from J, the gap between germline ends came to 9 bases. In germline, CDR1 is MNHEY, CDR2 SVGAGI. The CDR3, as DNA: TGTGCCAGCAGTTACTCGGCCAGGGGGAACACTGAAGCTTTCTTT. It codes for CASSYSARGNTEAFF.

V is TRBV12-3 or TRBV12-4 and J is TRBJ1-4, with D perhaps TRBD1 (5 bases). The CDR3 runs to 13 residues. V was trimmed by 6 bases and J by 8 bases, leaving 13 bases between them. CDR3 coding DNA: TGTGCCAGCAGCCTCGGGGGAGGCGAAAAACTGTTTTTT. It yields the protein CASSLGGGEKLFF.

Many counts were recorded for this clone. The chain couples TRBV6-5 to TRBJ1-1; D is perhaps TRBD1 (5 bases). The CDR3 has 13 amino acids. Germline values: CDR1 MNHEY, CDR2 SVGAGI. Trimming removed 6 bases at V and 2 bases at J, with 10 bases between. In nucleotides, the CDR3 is TGTGCCAGCAGAGGCGGGGGAAACACTGAAGCTTTCTTT. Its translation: CASRGGGNTEAFF.

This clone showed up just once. The CDR3 region is CASSSGGQTNSPLHF. The CDR3 DNA follows: TGTGCCAGCAGTTCCGGGGGACAGACTAATTCACCCCTCCACTTT. The chain uses TRBV28 and TRBJ1-6, with 7 bases that match TRBD1. Germline V gene lookup returns CDR1 MDHEN and CDR2 SYDVKM. This CDR3 spans 15 amino acids. The ends lost 4 bases at V and 6 bases at J; junction bases unmatched: 6. The full variable domain, its missing parts supplied by reference TRBV28 and TRBJ1-6, is DVKVTQSSRYLVKRTGEKVFLECVQDMDHENMFWYRQDPGLGLRLIYFSYDVKMKEKGDIPEGYSVSREKKERFSLILESASTNQTSMYLCASSSGGQTNSPLHFGNGTRLTVT.

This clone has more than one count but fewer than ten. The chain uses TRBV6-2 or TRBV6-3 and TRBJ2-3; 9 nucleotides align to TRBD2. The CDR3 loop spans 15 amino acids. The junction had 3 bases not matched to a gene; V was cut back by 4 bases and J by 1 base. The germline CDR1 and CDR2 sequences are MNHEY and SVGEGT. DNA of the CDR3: TGTGCCAGCAGTTCCCGGACTAGCGGCACAGATACGCAGTATTTT. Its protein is CASSSRTSGTDTQYF.

Written as DNA, the CDR3 is TGCGCCAGCAGCTTGTGGGGGGGAGGCACTGAAGCTTTCTTT. This sequence encodes CASSLWGGGTEAFF. The V gene is TRBV5-1, the J gene TRBJ1-1; a possible D gene is TRBD1 (5 bases). The V end was cut by 1 base, the J end by 4 bases, with 11 bases between. The CDR3 runs to 14 residues. Germline CDR1 is SGHRS and CDR2 is YFSETQ.

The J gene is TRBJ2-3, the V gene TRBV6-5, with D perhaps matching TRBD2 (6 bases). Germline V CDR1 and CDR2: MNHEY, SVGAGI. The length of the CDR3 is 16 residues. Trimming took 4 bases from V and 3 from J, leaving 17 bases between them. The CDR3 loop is CASSSLRGGGTDTQYF. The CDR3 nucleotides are TGTGCCAGCAGTTCCCTCCGCGGAGGAGGGACAGATACGCAGTATTTT.

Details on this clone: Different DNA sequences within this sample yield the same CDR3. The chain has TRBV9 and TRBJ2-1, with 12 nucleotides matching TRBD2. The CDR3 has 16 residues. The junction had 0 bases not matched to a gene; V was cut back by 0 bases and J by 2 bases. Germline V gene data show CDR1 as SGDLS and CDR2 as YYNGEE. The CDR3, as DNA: TGTGCCAGCAGCGTAGGACTAGCGGGGGCCTACAATGAGCAGTTCTTC. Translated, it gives CASSVGLAGAYNEQFF.

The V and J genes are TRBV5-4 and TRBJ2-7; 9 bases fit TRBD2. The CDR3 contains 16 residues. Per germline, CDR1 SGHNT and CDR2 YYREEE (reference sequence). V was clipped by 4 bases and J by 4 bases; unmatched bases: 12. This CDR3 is CASSAPGREGGYEQYF. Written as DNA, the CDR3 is TGTGCCAGCAGCGCCCCGGGGCGGGAGGGGGGTTACGAGCAGTACTTC.

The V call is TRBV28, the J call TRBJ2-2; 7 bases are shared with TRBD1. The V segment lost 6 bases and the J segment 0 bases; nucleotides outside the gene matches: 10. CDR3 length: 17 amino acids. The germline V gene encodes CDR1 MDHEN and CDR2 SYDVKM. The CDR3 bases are TGTGCCAGCAGCCCCCCGGGACAGTTCGCGAACACCGGGGAGCTGTTTTTT. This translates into CASSPPGQFANTGELFF.

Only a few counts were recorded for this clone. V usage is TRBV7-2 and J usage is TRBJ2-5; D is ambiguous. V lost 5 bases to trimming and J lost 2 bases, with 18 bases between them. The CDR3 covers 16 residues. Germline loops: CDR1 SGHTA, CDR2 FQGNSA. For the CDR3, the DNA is TGTGCCAGCAGCCATGTCGACTTACTCACACAAGAGACCCAGTACTTC. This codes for CASSHVDLLTQETQYF.

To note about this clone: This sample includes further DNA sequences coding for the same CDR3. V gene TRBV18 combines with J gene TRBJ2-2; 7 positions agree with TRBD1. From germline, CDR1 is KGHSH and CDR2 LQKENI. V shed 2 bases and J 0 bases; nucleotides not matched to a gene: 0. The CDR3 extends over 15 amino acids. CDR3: CASSPGQANTGELFF. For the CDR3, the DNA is TGTGCCAGCTCACCAGGACAGGCGAACACCGGGGAGCTGTTTTTT.

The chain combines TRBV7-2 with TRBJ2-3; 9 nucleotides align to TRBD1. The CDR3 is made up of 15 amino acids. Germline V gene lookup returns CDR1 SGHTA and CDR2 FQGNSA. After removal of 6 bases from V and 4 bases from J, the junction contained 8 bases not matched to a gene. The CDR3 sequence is CASSRDRASSDTQYF. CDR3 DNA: TGTGCCAGCAGTAGGGACAGGGCGTCCTCAGATACGCAGTATTTT.

The chain's CDR3 is CASSVESGQGDEQYF. The CDR3 DNA is TGTGCCAGCAGCGTAGAATCGGGACAGGGGGACGAGCAGTACTTC. The rearrangement links TRBV9 to TRBJ2-7; TRBD1 matches at 11 bases. V shed 0 bases, J shed 5 bases, and the junction held 4 bases outside the gene matches. The germline V gene has CDR1 SGDLS and CDR2 YYNGEE. CDR3 length: 15 amino acids.

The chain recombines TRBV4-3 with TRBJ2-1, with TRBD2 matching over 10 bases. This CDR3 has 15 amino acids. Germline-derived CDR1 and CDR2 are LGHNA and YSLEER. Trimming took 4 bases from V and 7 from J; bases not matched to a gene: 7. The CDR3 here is CASSLLAGERNEQFF. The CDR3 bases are TGCGCCAGCAGCCTTCTAGCGGGAGAAAGGAATGAGCAGTTCTTC.

CDR3 residues: CASSEAGGPLETQYF. For the CDR3, the DNA is TGTGCCAGCAGTGAAGCGGGAGGGCCCTTGGAGACCCAGTACTTC. The chain links TRBV6-1 to TRBJ2-5; 7 nucleotides align to TRBD2. Germline CDR1 MNHNS, CDR2 SASEGT. The CDR3 contains 15 residues. Losses at the gene ends were 0 bases for V and 5 bases for J; bases not matched to a gene: 6.

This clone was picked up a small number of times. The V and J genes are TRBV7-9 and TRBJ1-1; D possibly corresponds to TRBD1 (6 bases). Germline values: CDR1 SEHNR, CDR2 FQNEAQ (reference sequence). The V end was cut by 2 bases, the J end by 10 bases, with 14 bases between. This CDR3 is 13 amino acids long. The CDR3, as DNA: TGTGCCAGCAGCTTAAACTTACAGGGTTCAGCTTTCTTT. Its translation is CASSLNLQGSAFF.

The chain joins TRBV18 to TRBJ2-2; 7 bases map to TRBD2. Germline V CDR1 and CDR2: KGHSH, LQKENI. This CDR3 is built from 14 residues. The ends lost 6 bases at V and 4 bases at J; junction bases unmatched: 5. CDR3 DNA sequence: TGTGCCAGCTCCGCTAGCGGCCTCACCGGGGAGCTGTTTTTT. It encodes CASSASGLTGELFF.

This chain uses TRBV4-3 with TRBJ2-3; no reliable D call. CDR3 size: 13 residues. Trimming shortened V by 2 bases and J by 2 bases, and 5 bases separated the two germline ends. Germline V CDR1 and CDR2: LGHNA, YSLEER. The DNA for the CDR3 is TGCGCCAGCAGCCAATATTACACAGATACGCAGTATTTT. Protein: CASSQYYTDTQYF.

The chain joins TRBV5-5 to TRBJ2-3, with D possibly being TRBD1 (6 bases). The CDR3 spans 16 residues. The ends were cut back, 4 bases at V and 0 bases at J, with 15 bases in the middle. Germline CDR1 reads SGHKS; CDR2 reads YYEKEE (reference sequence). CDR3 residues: CASSGTGTYSTDTQYF. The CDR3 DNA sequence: TGTGCCAGCAGCGGAACCGGGACATACAGCACAGATACGCAGTATTTT.

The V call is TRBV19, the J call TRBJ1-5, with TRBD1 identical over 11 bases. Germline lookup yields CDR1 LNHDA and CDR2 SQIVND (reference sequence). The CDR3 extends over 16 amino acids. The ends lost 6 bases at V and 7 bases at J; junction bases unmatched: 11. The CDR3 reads CASRLGGTGGIQPQHF. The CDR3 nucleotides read TGTGCCAGTAGGTTGGGGGGGACAGGGGGAATCCAGCCCCAGCATTTT.

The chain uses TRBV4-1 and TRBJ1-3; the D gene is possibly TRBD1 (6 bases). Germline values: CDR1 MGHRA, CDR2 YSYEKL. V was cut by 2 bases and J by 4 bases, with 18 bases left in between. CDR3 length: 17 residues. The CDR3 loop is CASSQPTQGIGGNTIYF. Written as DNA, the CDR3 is TGCGCCAGCAGCCAACCCACACAGGGAATCGGCGGAAACACCATATATTTT.

This chain's CDR3 is CASSVAGGGSAYNEQFF. Here the CDR3 DNA reads TGTGCCAGCAGTGTGGCGGGAGGCGGGAGCGCTTACAATGAGCAGTTCTTC. The chain has TRBV6-1 and TRBJ2-1, with 8 bases fitting TRBD2. CDR3 length: 17 amino acids. CDR1 MNHNS and CDR2 SASEGT come from the germline V gene. Trimming removed 4 bases from V and 4 bases from J; junction bases left unmatched: 12.

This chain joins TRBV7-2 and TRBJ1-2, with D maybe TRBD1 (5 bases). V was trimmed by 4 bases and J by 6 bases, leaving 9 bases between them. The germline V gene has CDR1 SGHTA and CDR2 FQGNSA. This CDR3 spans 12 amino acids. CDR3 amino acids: CASSSRQNGYTF. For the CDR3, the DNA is TGTGCCAGCAGCTCCCGACAGAATGGCTACACCTTC.

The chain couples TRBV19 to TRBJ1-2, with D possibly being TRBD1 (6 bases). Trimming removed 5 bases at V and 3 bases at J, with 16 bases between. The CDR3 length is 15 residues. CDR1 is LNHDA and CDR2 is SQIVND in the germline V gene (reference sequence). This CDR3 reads CASSAQDSWYYGYTF. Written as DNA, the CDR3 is TGTGCCAGTAGTGCTCAGGACAGCTGGTACTATGGCTACACCTTC.

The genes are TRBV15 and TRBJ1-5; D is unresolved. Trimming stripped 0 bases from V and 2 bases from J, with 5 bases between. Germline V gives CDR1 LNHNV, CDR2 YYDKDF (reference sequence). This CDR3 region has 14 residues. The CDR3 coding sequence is TGTGCCACCAGCAGAGAATCGGGCAATCAGCCCCAGCATTTT. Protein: CATSRESGNQPQHF.

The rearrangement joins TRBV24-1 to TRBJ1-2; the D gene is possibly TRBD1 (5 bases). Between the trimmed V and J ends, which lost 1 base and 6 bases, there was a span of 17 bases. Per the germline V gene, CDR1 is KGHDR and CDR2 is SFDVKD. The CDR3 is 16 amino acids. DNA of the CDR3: TGTGCCACCAGTGATTTTCTGCGGCAGACCAGGGATGGCTACACCTTC. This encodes CATSDFLRQTRDGYTF.

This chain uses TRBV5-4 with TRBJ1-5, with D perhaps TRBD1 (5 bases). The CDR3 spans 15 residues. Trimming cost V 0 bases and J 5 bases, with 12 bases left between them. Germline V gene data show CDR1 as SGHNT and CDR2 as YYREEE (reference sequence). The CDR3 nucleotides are TGTGCCAGCAGCTTGGACGGGGGTGGGGATCAGCCCCAGCATTTT. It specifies CASSLDGGGDQPQHF.